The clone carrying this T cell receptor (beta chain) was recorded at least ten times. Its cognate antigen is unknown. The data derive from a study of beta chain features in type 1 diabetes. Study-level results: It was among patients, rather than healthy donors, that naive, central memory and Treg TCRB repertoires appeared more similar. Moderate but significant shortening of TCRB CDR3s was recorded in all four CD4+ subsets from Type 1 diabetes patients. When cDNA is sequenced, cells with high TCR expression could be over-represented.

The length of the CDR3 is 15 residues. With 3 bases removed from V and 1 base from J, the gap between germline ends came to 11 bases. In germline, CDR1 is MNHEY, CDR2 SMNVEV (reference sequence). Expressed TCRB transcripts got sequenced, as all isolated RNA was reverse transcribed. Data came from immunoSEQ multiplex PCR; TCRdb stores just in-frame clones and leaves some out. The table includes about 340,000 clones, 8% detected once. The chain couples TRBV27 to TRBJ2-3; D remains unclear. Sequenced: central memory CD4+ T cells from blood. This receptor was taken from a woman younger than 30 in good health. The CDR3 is CASSFRPVGTDTQYF. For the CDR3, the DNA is TGTGCCAGCAGTTTTCGGCCAGTAGGCACAGATACGCAGTATTTT.